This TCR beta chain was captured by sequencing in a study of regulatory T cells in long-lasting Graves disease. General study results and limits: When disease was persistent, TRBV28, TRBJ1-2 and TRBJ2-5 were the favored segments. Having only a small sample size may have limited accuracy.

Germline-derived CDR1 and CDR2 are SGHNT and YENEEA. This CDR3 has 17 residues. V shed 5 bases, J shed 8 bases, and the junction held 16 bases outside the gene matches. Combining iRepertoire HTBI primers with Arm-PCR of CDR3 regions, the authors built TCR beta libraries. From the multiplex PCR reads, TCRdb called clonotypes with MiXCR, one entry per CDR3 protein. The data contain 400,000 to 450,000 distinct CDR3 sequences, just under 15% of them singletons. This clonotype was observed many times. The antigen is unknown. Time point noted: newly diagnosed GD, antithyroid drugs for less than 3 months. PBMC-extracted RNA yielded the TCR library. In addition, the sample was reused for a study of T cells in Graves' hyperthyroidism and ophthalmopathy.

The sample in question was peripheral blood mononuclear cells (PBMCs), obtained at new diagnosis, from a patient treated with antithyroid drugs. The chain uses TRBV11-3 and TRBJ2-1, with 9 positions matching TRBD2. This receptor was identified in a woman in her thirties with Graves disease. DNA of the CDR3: TGTGCCAGCAGCACCCCCTTAGGGCTAGCGGGAAGCGATGAGCAGTTCTTC. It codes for CASSTPLGLAGSDEQFF. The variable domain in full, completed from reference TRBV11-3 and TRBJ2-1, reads EAGVVQSPRYKIIEKKQPVAFWCNPISGHNTLYWYLQNLGQGPELLIRYENEEAVDDSQLPKDRFSAERLKGVDSTLKIQPAELGDSAVYLCASSTPLGLAGSDEQFFGPGTRLTVL.